This entry features one TCR beta chain sequence. Its antigen is currently unknown. Germline CDR1 KGHSH, CDR2 LQKENI. Trimming took 4 bases from V and 5 from J, leaving 18 bases between them. The CDR3 loop spans 15 amino acids. The entry originates in a study of cytomegalovirus exposure and HLA in healthy donors. Overall study findings and caveats: Among the most significant clusters, several appeared linked to common viral pathogens in a later analysis. CMV antigen specificity was confirmed in vitro for a few CMV-associated chains.

Amplification used 60 Vbeta primers and 13 Jbeta primers. Clones were sequenced by immunoSEQ multiplex PCR, and TCRdb holds only the in-frame ones, with some missing. The sample gives roughly 84,000 clones, around 77% of which show up once; over 3% is in the top ten. This TCR derives from a man aged 50-60 years in good health and CMV-seronegative. The sequencing input was PBMCs. This chain uses TRBV18 with TRBJ2-7; D gene uncertain. The CDR3 DNA reads as TGTGCCAGCTCACGAACACGGGTCGGCTTCGACGAGCAGTACTTC. This encodes CASSRTRVGFDEQYF.